Listed here are 21 T cell receptor beta chains from one sample, sequenced in a study of regulatory T cells in long-lasting Graves disease. Time point defined: persistent/refractory GD, antithyroid drugs over 5 years with positive TRAb. RNA from PBMCs was the source of the TCR library. In building TCR beta libraries, iRepertoire HTBI primers were used together with Arm-PCR of CDR3 regions. TCRdb re-called the multiplex PCR reads with MiXCR, one entry per CDR3 protein. The sample has about 470,000 distinct CDR3 sequences, 20% seen once. This material consisted of peripheral blood mononuclear cells (PBMCs), taken when the disease was refractory, from a patient treated with antithyroid drugs. These receptors all stem from a female donor with Graves disease.

This clonotype has a handful of counts. This rearrangement joins TRBV28 to TRBJ2-5; the D call may be TRBD1 or TRBD2 (5 bases each). Per germline, CDR1 MDHEN and CDR2 SYDVKM. V was shortened by 8 bases and J by 1 base, with 14 bases between the two germline ends. This CDR3 is 14 amino acids long. The CDR3 DNA sequence: TGTGCCAGCGGGACCCGACGGACCCAAGAGACCCAGTACTTC. This translates into CASGTRRTQETQYF.

This clonotype was observed many times. The rearrangement links TRBV12-3 or TRBV12-4 to TRBJ2-7; possible D gene TRBD2, 6 bases. CDR3 length equals 13 residues. Trimming pared 4 bases from V and 3 bases from J, leaving 10 bases between. This CDR3 is CASSWGDLYEQYF. The CDR3 coding sequence is TGTGCCAGCAGTTGGGGGGACCTCTACGAGCAGTACTTC.

This clonotype was counted ten times or more. V and J are TRBV6-1 and TRBJ1-2, with D possibly being TRBD1 (6 bases). Trimming removed 3 bases at V and 9 bases at J, with 23 bases between. Germline assignment: CDR1 MNHNS and CDR2 SASEGT. The CDR3 spans 16 residues. The CDR3 DNA sequence: TGTGCCAGCAGTGATGGGCTAGCCAGGGGTATTAGGAGCTACACCTTC. Amino acids: CASSDGLARGIRSYTF.

In its sample, this clonotype was seen once. The chain employs TRBV7-3 and TRBJ2-3; 10 nucleotides agree with TRBD2. The CDR3 totals 16 residues. Germline V gene sequence: CDR1 SGHTA, CDR2 FQGTGA. V trimming: 4 bases; J trimming: 5 bases; junction bases outside the gene matches: 9. The CDR3 DNA is TGTGCCAGCAGCTCAAATGCACTAGCGGGGCGAGATACGCAGTATTTT. Protein: CASSSNALAGRDTQYF.

This clonotype was found once. The chain is built from TRBV18 and TRBJ1-1, with 8 bases matching TRBD1. The CDR3 has 17 residues. The V gene's germline CDR1 is KGHSH and CDR2 LQKENI. The V and J ends lost 4 bases and 0 bases, in that order; junction bases with no gene match: 10. The CDR3 region has the DNA TGTGCCAGCTCACTGCTCCCCCACAGGGGGATGAACACTGAAGCTTTCTTT. This gives the protein CASSLLPHRGMNTEAFF.

This clonotype was picked up a small number of times. The genes are TRBV10-3 and TRBJ2-7; TRBD1 matches 7 bases. Germline V gene data show CDR1 as ENHRY and CDR2 as SYGVKD. This CDR3 contains 14 residues. Trimming removed 3 bases from V and 7 bases from J; junction bases left unmatched: 9. CDR3 nucleotides: TGTGCCATCAGTGACCCGACAGGGCCGGAGGAGCAGTACTTC. Translating it yields CAISDPTGPEEQYF.

This clonotype has just a few counts. The rearrangement uses TRBV20-1 and TRBJ2-5, with D perhaps TRBD1 (6 bases). V lost 6 bases and J 4 bases, leaving 21 bases between the germline ends. Germline CDR1 and CDR2: DFQATT and SNEGSKA (reference sequence). The CDR3 extends over 15 amino acids. This CDR3 is CSAQKPGTRVETQYF. The CDR3 nucleotides are TGCAGTGCCCAAAAACCAGGGACACGCGTAGAGACCCAGTACTTC.

The chain carries TRBV28 and TRBJ1-4; D is perhaps TRBD1 (6 bases). The germline V gene encodes CDR1 MDHEN and CDR2 SYDVKM. V was clipped by 5 bases and J by 7 bases, with 20 bases between them. The CDR3 sequence is 16 residues long. CDR3 region: CASSLLIGGQGEKLFF. The CDR3 DNA is TGTGCCAGCAGTCTATTGATTGGGGGCCAGGGTGAAAAACTGTTTTTT.

J is TRBJ2-3 and V is TRBV19; D is uncertain. The CDR3 totals 16 residues. With 0 bases removed from V and 1 base from J, the gap between germline ends came to 11 bases. The germline V gene encodes CDR1 LNHDA and CDR2 SQIVND (reference sequence). The CDR3 sequence: CASSIEAGFGTDTQYF. The CDR3 DNA is TGTGCCAGTAGTATAGAGGCCGGTTTTGGCACAGATACGCAGTATTTT.

The table lists this clonotype with many counts. The chain has TRBV3-1 and TRBJ1-2; D remains unclear. Trimming took off 7 bases at V and 4 bases at J, with 19 bases between the two ends. The CDR3 length is 15 residues. Germline V gene data show CDR1 as LGHDT and CDR2 as YNNKEL (reference sequence). CDR3 amino acids: CASKRGGNFGYGYTF. For the CDR3, the DNA is TGTGCCAGCAAGCGGGGTGGGAATTTTGGCTATGGCTACACCTTC.

Many counts were recorded for this clonotype. The chain combines TRBV20-1 with TRBJ2-5; 9 bases align to TRBD2. Germline CDR1 DFQATT, CDR2 SNEGSKA (reference sequence). With 4 bases clipped from V and 2 bases from J, the junction kept 8 bases outside the gene matches. The CDR3 is 15 residues long. Written as DNA, the CDR3 is TGCAGTGCTACTGACCAGCGGGAGGTACAAGAGACCCAGTACTTC. This sequence encodes CSATDQREVQETQYF.

This clonotype was counted only a few times. The genes are TRBV7-3 and TRBJ2-1; 8 bases match TRBD2. Per germline, CDR1 SGHTA and CDR2 FQGTGA. V lost 4 bases and J lost 6; bases outside the gene matches: 8. This CDR3 comprises 15 residues. The CDR3 DNA reads TGTGCCAGCAGCTCTCGACTAAGCGGGAGCAATGAGCAGTTCTTC. Residues: CASSSRLSGSNEQFF.

This clonotype was recorded many times. The genes are TRBV13 and TRBJ1-1, with D uncertain. Trimming took 6 bases from V and 1 from J, leaving 6 bases between them. CDR3 length equals 12 residues. Per the germline V gene, CDR1 is PRHDT and CDR2 is FYEKMQ (reference sequence). The CDR3 bases are TGTGCCAGCAGTTCCCAGAACACTGAAGCTTTCTTT. It is translated as CASSSQNTEAFF. The full variable domain, in which reference TRBV13 and TRBJ1-1 provide the parts outside the CDR3, is AAGVIQSPRHLIKEKRETATLKCYPIPRHDTVYWYQQGPGQDPQFLISFYEKMQSDKGSIPDRFSAQQFSDYHSELNMSSLELGDSALYFCASSSQNTEAFFGQGTRLTVV.

This clonotype showed up many times. This sequence joins TRBV6-5 and TRBJ2-7; 9 bases match TRBD2. V lost 2 bases and J lost 2; bases outside the gene matches: 4. The germline gives CDR1 MNHEY, CDR2 SVGAGI. The CDR3 sequence is 15 residues long. CDR3 in amino acids: CASSYGAGGTYEQYF. The CDR3, as DNA: TGTGCCAGCAGTTACGGAGCGGGAGGAACCTACGAGCAGTACTTC.

This clonotype has just a few counts. V and J are TRBV20-1 and TRBJ1-5; maybe TRBD1 (6 bases). This CDR3 comprises 15 residues. V was cut by 0 bases and J by 1 base, with 10 bases left in between. Germline CDR1 reads DFQATT; CDR2 reads SNEGSKA (reference sequence). CDR3 loop: CSARDQGGSNQPQHF. The CDR3 DNA sequence: TGCAGTGCTAGAGATCAAGGGGGGAGCAATCAGCCCCAGCATTTT.

This clonotype was counted between two and nine times. The chain joins TRBV5-8 to TRBJ2-4; no clear D. The CDR3 contains 15 residues. With 0 bases removed from V and 7 bases from J, the gap between germline ends came to 14 bases. The germline V gene encodes CDR1 SGHTS and CDR2 YDEGEE. CDR3 DNA: TGTGCCAGCAGCTTGGGGCAGGCTCTACGGAACATTCAGTACTTC. Translated, it gives CASSLGQALRNIQYF.

The CDR3 nucleotides read TGTGCCTGGAGGGTAGGGGCAAGTAATGAGCAGTTCTTC. Translation: CAWRVGASNEQFF. V usage is TRBV30 and J usage is TRBJ2-1, with a possible D match to TRBD1 (5 bases). V gave up 3 bases and J gave up 7 bases, with 13 bases separating them. The germline V gene has CDR1 GTSNPN and CDR2 SVGIG (reference sequence). The CDR3 runs 13 residues.

This clonotype was seen at least ten times. This chain uses TRBV28 with TRBJ1-5; D gene unclear. V lost 2 bases and J 4 bases, leaving 6 bases between the germline ends. Germline-derived CDR1 and CDR2 are MDHEN and SYDVKM. CDR3 length: 13 amino acids. CDR3 sequence reads: CASSLVVNQPQHF. The CDR3 DNA follows: TGTGCCAGCAGTTTAGTTGTTAATCAGCCCCAGCATTTT.

The rearrangement uses TRBV10-3 and TRBJ1-1; tentatively, D is TRBD1 (5 bases). Germline loops: CDR1 ENHRY, CDR2 SYGVKD. The CDR3 has 14 residues. V was shortened by 0 bases and J by 4 bases, with 9 bases between the two germline ends. CDR3 sequence: CAISESGVGTEAFF. DNA of the CDR3: TGTGCCATCAGTGAGTCAGGGGTTGGCACTGAAGCTTTCTTT.

This clonotype was observed a few times. V usage is TRBV28 and J usage is TRBJ2-7; TRBD1 aligns across 7 bases. The CDR3 has 16 residues. V dropped 6 bases and J dropped 1; count of bases not matched to a gene: 12. Germline CDR1 is MDHEN and CDR2 is SYDVKM. CDR3 nucleotides: TGTGCCAGCAGCTATAACCGGGACAGTCTATCCTACGAGCAGTACTTC. Amino acids: CASSYNRDSLSYEQYF.

Comment on this clonotype: A much larger clone is a single base away; this may be a read error. The chain recombines TRBV27 with TRBJ2-2; D remains ambiguous. Between the trimmed V and J ends, which lost 10 bases and 0 bases, there was a span of 9 bases. The CDR3 is made up of 13 amino acids. Germline lookup yields CDR1 MNHEY and CDR2 SMNVEV (reference sequence). CDR3 in DNA: TGTGCCAACATTAACGCGAACACCGGGGAGCTGTTTTTT. Residues: CANINANTGELFF.